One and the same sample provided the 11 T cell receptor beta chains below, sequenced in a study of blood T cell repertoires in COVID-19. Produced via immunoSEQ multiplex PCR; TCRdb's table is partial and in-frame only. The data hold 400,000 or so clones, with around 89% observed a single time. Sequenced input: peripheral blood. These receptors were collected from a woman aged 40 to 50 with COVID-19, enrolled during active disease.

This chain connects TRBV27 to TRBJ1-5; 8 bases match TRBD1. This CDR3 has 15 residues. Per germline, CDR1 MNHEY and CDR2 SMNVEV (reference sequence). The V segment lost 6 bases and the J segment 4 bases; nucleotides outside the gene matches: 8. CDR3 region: CASSSLRGRNQPQHF. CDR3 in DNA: TGTGCCAGCAGCTCACTCAGGGGGCGAAATCAGCCCCAGCATTTT.

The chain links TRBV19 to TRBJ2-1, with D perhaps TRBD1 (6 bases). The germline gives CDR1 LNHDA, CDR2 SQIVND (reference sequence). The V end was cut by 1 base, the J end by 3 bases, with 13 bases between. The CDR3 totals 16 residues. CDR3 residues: CASSIVTTGRYNEQFF. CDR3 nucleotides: TGTGCCAGTAGTATAGTTACGACAGGTCGCTACAATGAGCAGTTCTTC.

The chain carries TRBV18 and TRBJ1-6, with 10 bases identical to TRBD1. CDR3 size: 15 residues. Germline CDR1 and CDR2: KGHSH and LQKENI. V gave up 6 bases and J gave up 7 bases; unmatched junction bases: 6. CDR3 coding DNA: TGTGCCAGCTCGGGACAGGGGAGCATAAATTCACCCCTCCACTTT. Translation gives CASSGQGSINSPLHF.

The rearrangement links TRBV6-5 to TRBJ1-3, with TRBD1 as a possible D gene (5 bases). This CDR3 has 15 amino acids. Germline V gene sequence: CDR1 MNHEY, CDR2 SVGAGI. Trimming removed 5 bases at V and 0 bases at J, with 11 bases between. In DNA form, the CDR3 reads TGTGCCAGCAGTCAAACAGGATTCTCTGGAAACACCATATATTTT. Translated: CASSQTGFSGNTIYF.

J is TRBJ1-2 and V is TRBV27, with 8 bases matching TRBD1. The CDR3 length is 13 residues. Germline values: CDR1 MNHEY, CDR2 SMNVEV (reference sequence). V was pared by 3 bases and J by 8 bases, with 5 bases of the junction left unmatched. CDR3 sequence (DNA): TGTGCCAGCAGTTTGCAGGGGGCGGAAGGCTACACCTTC. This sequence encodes CASSLQGAEGYTF.

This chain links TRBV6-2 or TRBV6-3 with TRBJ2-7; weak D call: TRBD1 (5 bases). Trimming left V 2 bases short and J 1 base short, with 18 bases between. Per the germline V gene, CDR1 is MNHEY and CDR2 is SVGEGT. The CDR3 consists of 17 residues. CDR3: CASSYVVKGKASYEQYF. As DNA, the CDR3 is TGTGCCAGCAGTTACGTCGTGAAGGGGAAGGCGTCCTACGAGCAGTACTTC.

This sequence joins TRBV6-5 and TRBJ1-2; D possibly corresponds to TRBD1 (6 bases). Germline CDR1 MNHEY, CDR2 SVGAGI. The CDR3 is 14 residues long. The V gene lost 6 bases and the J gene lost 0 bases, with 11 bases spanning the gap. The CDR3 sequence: CASRATGTNYGYTF. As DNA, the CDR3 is TGTGCCAGCAGGGCAACAGGGACTAACTATGGCTACACCTTC.

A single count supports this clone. The CDR3 here is CASSLGVGGAYEQYF. The CDR3 DNA follows: TGTGCCAGCAGCTTAGGGGTGGGAGGCGCCTACGAGCAGTACTTC. This chain uses TRBV7-3 with TRBJ2-7; tentatively, D is TRBD2 (6 bases). V lost 2 bases to trimming and J lost 2 bases, with 13 bases between them. This CDR3 has 15 residues. The germline V gene has CDR1 SGHTA and CDR2 FQGTGA.

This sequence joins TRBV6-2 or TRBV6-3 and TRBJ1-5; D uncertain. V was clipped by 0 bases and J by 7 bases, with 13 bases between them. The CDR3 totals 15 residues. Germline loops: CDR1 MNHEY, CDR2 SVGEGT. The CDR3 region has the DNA TGTGCCAGCAGTTACTCGGAGCCAATAAGGCAGCCCCAGCATTTT. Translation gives CASSYSEPIRQPQHF.

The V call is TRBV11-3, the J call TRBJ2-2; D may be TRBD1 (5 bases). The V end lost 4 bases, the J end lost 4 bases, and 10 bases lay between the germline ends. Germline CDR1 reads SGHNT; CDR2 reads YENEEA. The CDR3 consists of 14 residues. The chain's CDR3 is CASSSTDITGELFF. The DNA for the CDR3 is TGTGCCAGCAGCTCGACAGACATCACCGGGGAGCTGTTTTTT.

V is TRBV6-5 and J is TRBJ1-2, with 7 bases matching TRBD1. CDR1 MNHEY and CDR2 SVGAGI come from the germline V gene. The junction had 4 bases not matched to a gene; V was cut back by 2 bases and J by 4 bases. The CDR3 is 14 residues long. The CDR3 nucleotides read TGTGCCAGCAGTTACGGGGGACAGCGCTATGGCTACACCTTC. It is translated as CASSYGGQRYGYTF.